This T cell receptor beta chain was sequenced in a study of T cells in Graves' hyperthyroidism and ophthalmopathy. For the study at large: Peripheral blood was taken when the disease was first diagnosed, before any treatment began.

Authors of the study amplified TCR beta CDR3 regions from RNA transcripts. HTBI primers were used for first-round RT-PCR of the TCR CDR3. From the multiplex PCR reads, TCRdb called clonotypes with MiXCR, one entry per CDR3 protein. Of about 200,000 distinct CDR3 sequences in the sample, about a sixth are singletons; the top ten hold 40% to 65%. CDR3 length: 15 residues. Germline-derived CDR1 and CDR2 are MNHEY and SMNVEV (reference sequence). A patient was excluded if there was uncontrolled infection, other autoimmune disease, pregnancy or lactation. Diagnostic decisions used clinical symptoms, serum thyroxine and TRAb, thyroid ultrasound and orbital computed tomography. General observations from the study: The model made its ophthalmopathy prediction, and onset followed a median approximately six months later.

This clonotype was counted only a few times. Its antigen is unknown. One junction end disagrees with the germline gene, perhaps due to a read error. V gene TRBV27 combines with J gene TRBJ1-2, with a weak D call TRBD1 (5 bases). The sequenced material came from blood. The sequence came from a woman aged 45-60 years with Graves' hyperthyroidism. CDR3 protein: CASSSRPGPNYGYTF. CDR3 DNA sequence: TGTGCCAGCAGTTCCAGACCGGGACCTAACTATGGCTATACCTTC.